Listed here are 30 T cell receptor beta chains from one sample, sequenced in a study of blood T cell repertoires in COVID-19. Measured with immunoSEQ multiplex PCR; TCRdb has only the in-frame clones, and not every one. The table includes approximately 390,000 clones, about 90% detected once. Specimen: peripheral blood. The receptors derive from a young man with active or convalescent COVID-19.

The chain recombines TRBV3-1 (or the pseudogene TRBV3-2) with TRBJ1-2; D remains unclear. Germline V gene sequence: CDR1 LGHDT, CDR2 YNNKEL (reference sequence). The CDR3 loop spans 12 amino acids. The V end was cut by 3 bases, the J end by 8 bases, with 10 bases between. The CDR3 reads CASSHGDGGYTF. The CDR3 DNA reads as TGTGCCAGCAGCCACGGAGATGGGGGCTACACCTTC.

This chain joins TRBV4-2 and TRBJ2-4; 9 nucleotides align to TRBD1. Germline CDR1 reads LGHNA; CDR2 reads YNFKEQ. The CDR3 length is 16 residues. Trimming at V came to 1 base and at J to 0 bases, leaving 1 base not matched to a gene. The CDR3 DNA sequence: TGTGCCAGCAGCCAAGGACAGGGGGAAGCCAAAAACATTCAGTACTTC. It encodes CASSQGQGEAKNIQYF.

This sequence joins TRBV4-3 and TRBJ1-5; D not certain. This CDR3 comprises 14 residues. Germline V gives CDR1 LGHNA, CDR2 YSLEER. Trimming removed 4 bases from V and 0 bases from J, with 7 bases in between. The CDR3 DNA is TGCGCCAGCAGCCCAAAGAGTAGCAATCAGCCCCAGCATTTT. Amino acid sequence: CASSPKSSNQPQHF.

This clone was recorded once. The genes are TRBV4-1 and TRBJ2-1; a weak D match, TRBD1 (5 bases). The germline CDR1 and CDR2 sequences are MGHRA and YSYEKL. This CDR3 is 15 amino acids long. V shed 4 bases and J shed 2 bases, with 12 bases lying between them. The CDR3 DNA is TGCGCCAGCAGCCCCCAGGGATCCCCCTACAATGAGCAGTTCTTC. Translated, it gives CASSPQGSPYNEQFF.

The V and J genes are TRBV7-9 and TRBJ2-7; the D gene is possibly TRBD2 (6 bases). The CDR3 consists of 13 residues. Germline V gene sequence: CDR1 SEHNR, CDR2 FQNEAQ (reference sequence). Trimming removed 5 bases at V and 7 bases at J, with 15 bases between. CDR3 bases: TGTGCCAGCAGCGCGACGGGAGTGGGTGAGCAGTACTTC. Amino acid sequence: CASSATGVGEQYF.

This sequence joins TRBV5-1 and TRBJ1-4; 7 bases align to TRBD1. V was pared by 0 bases and J by 8 bases, with 7 bases of the junction left unmatched. Germline V gene sequence: CDR1 SGHRS, CDR2 YFSETQ. This CDR3 has 15 amino acids. The CDR3 coding sequence is TGCGCCAGCAGCTTGGGACAGGGTCCGGAAGAAAAACTGTTTTTT. This encodes CASSLGQGPEEKLFF.

In its sample, this clone was seen once. This sample also contains other DNA sequences that code for the same CDR3. This chain joins TRBV12-3 or TRBV12-4 and TRBJ1-2; D not certain. The CDR3 sequence is 12 residues long. Trimming shortened V by 2 bases and J by 6 bases, and 7 bases separated the two germline ends. Written as DNA, the CDR3 is TGTGCCAGCAGTTTATGGGGAGATGGCTACACCTTC. Translation gives CASSLWGDGYTF.

This sequence joins TRBV20-1 and TRBJ2-5; no firm D call. The CDR3 has 11 amino acids. Germline V gene sequence: CDR1 DFQATT, CDR2 SNEGSKA (reference sequence). V lost 6 bases, J lost 0 bases, and 5 bases lay in between. The CDR3 is CSAEYQETQYF. The CDR3 DNA follows: TGCAGTGCAGAGTACCAAGAGACCCAGTACTTC.

In DNA, the CDR3 is TGTGCCAGCAGCCAGCGTACGGATGGCTACACCTTC. Translated: CASSQRTDGYTF. This chain connects TRBV4-2 to TRBJ1-2, with D unresolved. The CDR3 runs 12 residues. The V gene lost 3 bases and the J gene lost 6 bases, with 8 bases spanning the gap. The V gene's germline CDR1 is LGHNA and CDR2 YNFKEQ.

The CDR3 sequence: CASSQEVGPRGSPLHF. CDR3 nucleotide sequence: TGTGCCAGCAGCCAAGAGGTGGGGCCCAGGGGTTCACCCCTCCACTTT. The chain has TRBV4-2 and TRBJ1-6, with TRBD1 as a possible D gene (6 bases). The CDR3 runs to 16 residues. Germline lookup yields CDR1 LGHNA and CDR2 YNFKEQ. V lost 0 bases to trimming and J lost 9 bases, with 15 bases between them.

The CDR3 DNA reads as TGTGCCACCAGTGATTCACGTCAGGGTTTTGAAGCTTTCTTT. The encoded protein is CATSDSRQGFEAFF. This chain connects TRBV24-1 to TRBJ1-1; weak D call: TRBD1 (5 bases). The V gene lost 2 bases and the J gene lost 7 bases, with 13 bases spanning the gap. Germline V gene lookup returns CDR1 KGHDR and CDR2 SFDVKD. The length of the CDR3 is 14 residues.

This clone was counted at least ten times. This rearrangement joins TRBV19 to TRBJ2-1, with 14 bases matching TRBD2. Per germline, CDR1 LNHDA and CDR2 SQIVND (reference sequence). The V and J ends lost 5 bases and 3 bases, in that order; junction bases with no gene match: 0. CDR3 length equals 15 residues. DNA of the CDR3: TGTGCCAGTAGTGGACTAGCGGGGGGCTACAATGAGCAGTTCTTC. This encodes CASSGLAGGYNEQFF.

The V and J genes are TRBV18 and TRBJ1-2; tentative D call: TRBD1 (5 bases). In germline, CDR1 is KGHSH, CDR2 LQKENI. CDR3 length equals 16 residues. The V end lost 3 bases, the J end lost 5 bases, and 19 bases lay between the germline ends. The CDR3, as DNA: TGTGCCAGCTCACCTCACCCGCCGGGGGGGGAGTATGGCTACACCTTC. Translating it yields CASSPHPPGGEYGYTF.

This chain's CDR3 is CASSYGAGARGYTF. The CDR3 nucleotides read TGTGCCAGCAGTTATGGGGCAGGGGCCCGGGGCTACACCTTC. This chain links TRBV6-5 with TRBJ1-2, with D possibly TRBD1 on 6 matching bases. The CDR3 has 14 residues. Trimming removed 3 bases from V and 8 bases from J, with 16 bases in between. CDR1 is MNHEY, CDR2 SVGAGI, per germline.

The CDR3 DNA reads TGTGCCACCAGGACTAGCGGCTACAATGAGCAGTTCTTC. This gives the protein CATRTSGYNEQFF. The gene calls are TRBV7-9 and TRBJ2-1; 10 nucleotides agree with TRBD2. The CDR3 covers 13 residues. Germline V lookup: CDR1 SEHNR, CDR2 FQNEAQ (reference sequence). The ends lost 10 bases at V and 3 bases at J; junction bases unmatched: 3.

This clone was seen once. The gene calls are TRBV4-2 and TRBJ2-5, with 9 bases identical to TRBD1. This CDR3 comprises 13 residues. The V gene's germline CDR1 is LGHNA and CDR2 YNFKEQ. V dropped 5 bases and J dropped 6; count of bases not matched to a gene: 4. CDR3 nucleotide sequence: TGTGCCAGCAGCATGGACAGGGGCCAGACCCAGTACTTC. It is translated as CASSMDRGQTQYF.

V gene TRBV27 combines with J gene TRBJ2-7; TRBD2 matches 10 bases. The CDR3 loop spans 15 amino acids. The germline CDR1 and CDR2 sequences are MNHEY and SMNVEV (reference sequence). J was trimmed by 2 bases and V by 3 bases; bases with no gene match: 4. The DNA for the CDR3 is TGTGCCAGCAGTTTCATAGCGGGGGGAACCTACGAGCAGTACTTC. Amino acids: CASSFIAGGTYEQYF.

There are a few counts of this clone. V gene TRBV4-1 combines with J gene TRBJ2-2; a weak D match, TRBD2 (5 bases). The germline V gene has CDR1 MGHRA and CDR2 YSYEKL. The germline V and J ends were trimmed by 0 bases and 13 bases, with 15 bases remaining between them. This CDR3 contains 14 residues. The CDR3 protein is CASSQEAQRRGLFF. In nucleotides, the CDR3 is TGCGCCAGCAGCCAAGAAGCCCAACGCCGGGGGCTGTTTTTT.

V and J are TRBV5-4 and TRBJ2-5; 7 bases agree with TRBD1. Unmatched junction bases numbered 14, after V lost 4 bases and J lost 5 bases. This CDR3 comprises 16 residues. Germline CDR1 is SGHNT and CDR2 is YYREEE (reference sequence). This chain's CDR3 is CASSPIGKRGQETQYF. In nucleotides, the CDR3 is TGTGCCAGCAGCCCCATCGGTAAAAGGGGGCAGGAGACCCAGTACTTC.

The rearrangement joins TRBV5-4 to TRBJ1-1; no clear D gene. Germline V gene sequence: CDR1 SGHNT, CDR2 YYREEE (reference sequence). There are 13 residues in the CDR3. V shed 1 base and J shed 4 bases, with 8 bases lying between them. CDR3 amino acids: CASSLLSGTEAFF. DNA for the CDR3: TGTGCCAGCAGCTTGCTATCGGGCACTGAAGCTTTCTTT.

The chain couples TRBV7-3 to TRBJ2-3, with 8 bases aligning to TRBD2. CDR3 length: 18 residues. Trimming at V came to 5 bases and at J to 0 bases, leaving 13 bases not matched to a gene. Germline V gene sequence: CDR1 SGHTA, CDR2 FQGTGA. CDR3 DNA sequence: TGTGCCAGCAGCGCACCTTTTGGGCGGGGGGTTAGCACAGATACGCAGTATTTT. This gives the protein CASSAPFGRGVSTDTQYF.

The chain combines TRBV11-2 with TRBJ2-1, with 9 bases matching TRBD2. J was trimmed by 7 bases and V by 4 bases; bases with no gene match: 8. The CDR3 covers 15 residues. From germline, CDR1 is SGHAT and CDR2 FQNNGV. The CDR3 is CASSSQGSGGNEQFF. The CDR3 region has the DNA TGTGCCAGCAGCTCCCAAGGTAGCGGGGGAAATGAGCAGTTCTTC.

The J gene is TRBJ2-7, the V gene TRBV6-2 or TRBV6-3, with D hard to call. V was shortened by 0 bases and J by 2 bases, with 5 bases between the two germline ends. Germline CDR1 reads MNHEY; CDR2 reads SVGEGT. This CDR3 is 13 amino acids long. In DNA, the CDR3 is TGTGCCAGCAGTTACTCGCCAGCCTACGAGCAGTACTTC. This codes for CASSYSPAYEQYF.

The rearrangement links TRBV5-4 to TRBJ2-4, with 8 bases matching TRBD2. The junction had 6 bases not matched to a gene; V was cut back by 3 bases and J by 7 bases. CDR3 length equals 14 residues. The V gene's germline CDR1 is SGHNT and CDR2 YYREEE (reference sequence). CDR3 sequence reads: CASSSPGGLNIQYF. The CDR3 bases are TGTGCCAGCAGCTCCCCGGGGGGGCTTAACATTCAGTACTTC.

This clone was picked up a small number of times. The rearrangement links TRBV7-2 to TRBJ1-4; possible D gene TRBD1, 5 bases. The CDR3 is 13 residues long. V lost 6 bases to trimming and J lost 3 bases, with 8 bases between them. Germline CDR1 and CDR2: SGHTA and FQGNSA. The CDR3 here is CASRAGSNEKLFF. DNA of the CDR3: TGTGCCAGCAGAGCAGGGTCTAATGAAAAACTGTTTTTT.

V and J are TRBV28 and TRBJ1-5, with 11 positions matching TRBD1. V shed 6 bases and J 4 bases; nucleotides not matched to a gene: 5. The CDR3 is 15 residues long. Germline V gene sequence: CDR1 MDHEN, CDR2 SYDVKM. The CDR3 DNA reads as TGTGCCAGCAGAGGGACAGGGGGATTAAATCAGCCCCAGCATTTT. Residues: CASRGTGGLNQPQHF.

The chain employs TRBV27 and TRBJ2-1, with 8 bases matching TRBD2. V trimming: 8 bases; J trimming: 4 bases; junction bases outside the gene matches: 7. The CDR3 runs to 14 residues. Germline values: CDR1 MNHEY, CDR2 SMNVEV (reference sequence). In DNA form, the CDR3 reads TGTGCCAGCCGAGGACTAGCCTCTTACAATGAGCAGTTCTTC. Encoded protein: CASRGLASYNEQFF.

The chain's CDR3 is CSVEGNTEAFF. Here the CDR3 DNA reads TGCAGTGTAGAGGGGAACACTGAAGCTTTCTTT. The gene calls are TRBV20-1 and TRBJ1-1, with D unresolved. Germline CDR1 DFQATT, CDR2 SNEGSKA (reference sequence). Trimming took off 7 bases at V and 1 base at J, with 7 bases between the two ends. The CDR3 is 11 residues long.

This chain joins TRBV7-2 and TRBJ1-2, with D hard to call. The CDR3 length is 13 residues. Germline assignment: CDR1 SGHTA and CDR2 FQGNSA. V was cut by 5 bases and J by 0 bases, with 7 bases left in between. The CDR3 reads CASSPSSNYGYTF. The DNA of the CDR3 is TGTGCCAGCAGCCCTAGTTCTAACTATGGCTACACCTTC.

This clone showed up just once. A read error may produce the germline difference seen at one junction end. This rearrangement joins TRBV5-1 to TRBJ1-1; D gene ambiguous. Germline CDR1 reads SGHRS; CDR2 reads YFSETQ. This CDR3 is 18 amino acids long. The CDR3 DNA sequence: TGCGCCAGCAGGTTGGACGCCGTAGAGGCGACGATCGACACTGAAGCTTTCTTT. Its protein product is CASRLDAVEATIDTEAFF.